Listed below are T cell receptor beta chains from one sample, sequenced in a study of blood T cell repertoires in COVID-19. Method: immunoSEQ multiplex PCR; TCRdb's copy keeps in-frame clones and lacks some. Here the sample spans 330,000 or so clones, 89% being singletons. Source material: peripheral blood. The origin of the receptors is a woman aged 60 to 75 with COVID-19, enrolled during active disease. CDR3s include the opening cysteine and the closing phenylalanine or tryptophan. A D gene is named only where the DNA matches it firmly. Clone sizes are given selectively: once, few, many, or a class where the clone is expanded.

DNA: TGTGCCAGCAGAGGGGCCAACTATGGCTACACCTTC
CDR3: CASRGANYGYTF
J: TRBJ1-2
D: -
V: TRBV2
size: -

DNA: TGTGCCAGCTCACCACTGGAACAGGGACCTATGAACACTGAAGCTTTCTTT
CDR3: CASSPLEQGPMNTEAFF
J: TRBJ1-1
D: -
V: TRBV18
size: -

DNA: TGTGCCAGCCGACAGGGTCGAGTGGGTGGCTACACCTTC
CDR3: CASRQGRVGGYTF
J: TRBJ1-2
D: TRBD1
V: TRBV12-3/TRBV12-4
size: -

DNA: TGTGCCAGCAGTCCCCAGGGCTATGGCTACACCTTC
CDR3: CASSPQGYGYTF
J: TRBJ1-2
D: -
V: TRBV27
size: -

DNA: TGTGCCAGCAGTTGGGGACAGGGGGCTATAGATACGCAGTATTTT
CDR3: CASSWGQGAIDTQYF
J: TRBJ2-3
D: TRBD1
V: TRBV6-2/TRBV6-3
size: -

DNA: TGTGCCAGCAGCCAGGGGGGAAGACAGGGGGCTTCACCCCTCCACTTT
CDR3: CASSQGGRQGASPLHF
J: TRBJ1-6
D: TRBD1
V: TRBV14
size: -

DNA: TGTGCCAGTAGTATAGTGGGGACAGGGGGTTTTCAGCCCCAGCATTTT
CDR3: CASSIVGTGGFQPQHF
J: TRBJ1-5
D: TRBD1
V: TRBV19
size: -

DNA: TGTGCCAGCAGTTACCCCCTGACTAGCGTAAGCTCCTACGAGCAGTACTTC
CDR3: CASSYPLTSVSSYEQYF
J: TRBJ2-7
D: TRBD2
V: TRBV6-2/TRBV6-3
size: -

DNA: TGTGCCAGCAGCTCGACAGACTATGGCTACACCTTC
CDR3: CASSSTDYGYTF
J: TRBJ1-2
D: -
V: TRBV7-9
size: -

DNA: TGCGCCAGCAGCTCGCAGGGAACCGGGGCCAACGTCCTGACTTTC
CDR3: CASSSQGTGANVLTF
J: TRBJ2-6
D: -
V: TRBV5-1
size: -

DNA: TGCGCCAGCCAGATCAGAGAGACCCAGTACTTC
CDR3: CASQIRETQYF
J: TRBJ2-5
D: -
V: TRBV5-1
size: -

DNA: TGCGCCAGCAGCTTACTAGCGGGGGGCGGGAATGAGCAGTTCTTC
CDR3: CASSLLAGGGNEQFF
J: TRBJ2-1
D: TRBD2
V: TRBV5-1
size: -

DNA: TGTGCCAGCAGTGGCCGGGATTATAATGAAAAACTGTTTTTT
CDR3: CASSGRDYNEKLFF
J: TRBJ1-4
D: -
V: TRBV25-1
size: -

DNA: TGTGCCAGCAGTGGGCTTCCTAATCAGCCCCAGCATTTT
CDR3: CASSGLPNQPQHF
J: TRBJ1-5
D: -
V: TRBV2
size: -

DNA: TGCGCCAGCAGACGACAGGGTCAGGGGGTCAACACTGAAGCTTTCTTT
CDR3: CASRRQGQGVNTEAFF
J: TRBJ1-1
D: TRBD1
V: TRBV5-1
size: -

DNA: TGTGCCAGCAGCCCCACGGTATCCGGGCGGTTTGGGGGGGAGCAGTTCTTC
CDR3: CASSPTVSGRFGGEQFF
J: TRBJ2-1
D: -
V: TRBV7-2
size: -

DNA: TGCGCCAGCAGACCTGGTGAAGGGGGCAATCGGGGCACTGAAGCTTTCTTT
CDR3: CASRPGEGGNRGTEAFF
J: TRBJ1-1
D: TRBD1
V: TRBV10-1
size: -

DNA: TGTGCCAGCAGTCGGGACAGTACGATTCCACCCCTCCACTTT
CDR3: CASSRDSTIPPLHF
J: TRBJ1-6
D: TRBD1
V: TRBV5-6
size: -

DNA: TGCACCAGCAGCCAAGGGCTTTGGGGGGTCTCCTACGAGCAGTACTTC
CDR3: CTSSQGLWGVSYEQYF
J: TRBJ2-7
D: -
V: TRBV1
size: once

DNA: TGTGCCAGCACAAGACAGGCTGCAACTAATGAAAAACTGTTTTTT
CDR3: CASTRQAATNEKLFF
J: TRBJ1-4
D: -
V: TRBV7-6
size: -

DNA: TGTGCCATCAGTGATCCCGGGAGGGCGGCGCAGTACTTC
CDR3: CAISDPGRAAQYF
J: TRBJ2-7
D: TRBD2
V: TRBV10-3
size: -

DNA: TGTGCCAGCAGCCTCTATGGACTAGCGGGGGGCCTCGCCTACGAGCAGTACTTC
CDR3: CASSLYGLAGGLAYEQYF
J: TRBJ2-7
D: TRBD2
V: TRBV7-8
size: few

DNA: TGTGCCAGCTCACCAGGAGTGGGGGGGGACAATCAGCCCCAGCATTTT
CDR3: CASSPGVGGDNQPQHF
J: TRBJ1-5
D: -
V: TRBV18
size: -

DNA: TGTGCCAGCAGTTACGGACAGGGTGATCAGCCCCAGCATTTT
CDR3: CASSYGQGDQPQHF
J: TRBJ1-5
D: TRBD1
V: TRBV6-5
size: -

DNA: TGCGCCAGCAGCTTGGGCGGGGGGTCCAAAGAGACCCAGTACTTC
CDR3: CASSLGGGSKETQYF
J: TRBJ2-5
D: TRBD2
V: TRBV5-1
size: -

DNA: TGTGCCAGCAGCGCGCCACAGGGAGGCTACACCTTC
CDR3: CASSAPQGGYTF
J: TRBJ1-2
D: -
V: TRBV6-5
size: -

DNA: TGTGCCAGCGCCCAGGGGAACAGCTACGAGCAGTACTTC
CDR3: CASAQGNSYEQYF
J: TRBJ2-7
D: -
V: TRBV12-3/TRBV12-4
size: -

DNA: TGTGCCAGCAGGGAACAGGGGGCGCTGGGTTATGGCTACACCTTC
CDR3: CASREQGALGYGYTF
J: TRBJ1-2
D: TRBD1
V: TRBV28
size: -

DNA: TGTGCCAGCAGCTTGAGGGTTGGTGGGGGGGGGTATAATTCACCCCTCCACTTT
CDR3: CASSLRVGGGGYNSPLHF
J: TRBJ1-6
D: -
V: TRBV7-2
size: -

DNA: TGCGCCAGCAGCCCGGTAGCGGGGGGTGGCACAGATACGCAGTATTTT
CDR3: CASSPVAGGGTDTQYF
J: TRBJ2-3
D: TRBD2
V: TRBV5-1
size: once

DNA: TGCGCCAGCAGCTTGGGGGCGGGGGAAGAGACCCAGTACTTC
CDR3: CASSLGAGEETQYF
J: TRBJ2-5
D: TRBD2
V: TRBV5-1
size: -

DNA: TGTGCCAGCAGCCAGGGGACAGGGGAGGGGTACTTC
CDR3: CASSQGTGEGYF
J: TRBJ2-7
D: TRBD1
V: TRBV7-9
size: -

DNA: TGTGCCAGCACCGGTGGGGACAGGGGTAACATTCAGTACTTC
CDR3: CASTGGDRGNIQYF
J: TRBJ2-4
D: TRBD1
V: TRBV7-9
size: -